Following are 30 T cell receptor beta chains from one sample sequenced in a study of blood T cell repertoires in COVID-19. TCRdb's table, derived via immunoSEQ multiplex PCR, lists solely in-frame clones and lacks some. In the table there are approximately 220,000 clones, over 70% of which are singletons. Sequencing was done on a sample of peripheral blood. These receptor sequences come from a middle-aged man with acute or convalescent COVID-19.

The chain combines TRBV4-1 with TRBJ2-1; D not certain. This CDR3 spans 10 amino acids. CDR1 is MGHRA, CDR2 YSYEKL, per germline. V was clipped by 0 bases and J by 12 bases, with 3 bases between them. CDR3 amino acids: CASSQERQFF. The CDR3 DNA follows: TGCGCCAGCAGCCAAGAGAGGCAGTTCTTC.

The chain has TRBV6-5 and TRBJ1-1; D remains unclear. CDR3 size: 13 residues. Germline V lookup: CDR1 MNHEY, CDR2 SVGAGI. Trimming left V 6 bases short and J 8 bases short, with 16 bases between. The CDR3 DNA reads TGTGCCAGCAGACAACAATGGGCCGGAGAAGCTTTCTTT. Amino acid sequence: CASRQQWAGEAFF.

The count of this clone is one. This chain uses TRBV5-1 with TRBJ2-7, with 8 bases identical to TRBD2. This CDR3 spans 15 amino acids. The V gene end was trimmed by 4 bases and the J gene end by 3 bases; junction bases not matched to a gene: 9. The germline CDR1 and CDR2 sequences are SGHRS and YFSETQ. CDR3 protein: CASSQIAGIGYEQYF. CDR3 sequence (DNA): TGCGCCAGCAGCCAGATAGCGGGAATAGGCTACGAGCAGTACTTC.

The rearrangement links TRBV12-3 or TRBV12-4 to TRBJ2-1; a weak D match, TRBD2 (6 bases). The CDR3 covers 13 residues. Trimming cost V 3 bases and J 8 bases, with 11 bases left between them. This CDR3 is CASSLGLGDEQFF. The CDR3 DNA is TGTGCCAGCAGTTTGGGACTGGGGGATGAGCAGTTCTTC.

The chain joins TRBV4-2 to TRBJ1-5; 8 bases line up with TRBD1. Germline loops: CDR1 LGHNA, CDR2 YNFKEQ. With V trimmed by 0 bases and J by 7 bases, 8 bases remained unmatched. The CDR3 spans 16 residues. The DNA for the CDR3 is TGTGCCAGCAGCCAAGAGGGACAGGTCCTTGGACAGCCCCAGCATTTT. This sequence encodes CASSQEGQVLGQPQHF.

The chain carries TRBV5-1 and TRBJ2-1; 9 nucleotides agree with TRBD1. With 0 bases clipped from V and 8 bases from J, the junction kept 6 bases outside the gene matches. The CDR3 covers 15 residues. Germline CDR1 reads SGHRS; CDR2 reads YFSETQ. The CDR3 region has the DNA TGCGCCAGCAGCTTGGGGGACAGGGCCCAGGATGAGCAGTTCTTC. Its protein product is CASSLGDRAQDEQFF.

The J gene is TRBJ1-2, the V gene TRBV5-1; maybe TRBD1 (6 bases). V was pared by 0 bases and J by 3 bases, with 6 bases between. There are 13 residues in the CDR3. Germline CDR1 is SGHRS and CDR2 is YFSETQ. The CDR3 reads CASSLGTDYGYTF. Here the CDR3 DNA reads TGCGCCAGCAGCTTGGGGACAGACTATGGCTACACCTTC.

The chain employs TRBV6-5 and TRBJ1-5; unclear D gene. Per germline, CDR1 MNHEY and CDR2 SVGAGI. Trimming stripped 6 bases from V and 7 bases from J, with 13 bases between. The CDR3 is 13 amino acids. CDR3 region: CASSRIGSQPQHF. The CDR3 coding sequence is TGTGCCAGCAGCCGAATCGGGAGCCAGCCCCAGCATTTT.

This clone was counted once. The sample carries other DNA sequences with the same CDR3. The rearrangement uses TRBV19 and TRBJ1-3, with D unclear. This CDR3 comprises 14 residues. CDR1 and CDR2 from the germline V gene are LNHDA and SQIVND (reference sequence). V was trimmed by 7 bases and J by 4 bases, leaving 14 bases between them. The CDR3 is CASTPRGPGNTIYF. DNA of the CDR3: TGTGCCAGTACCCCGCGGGGTCCCGGAAACACCATATATTTT.

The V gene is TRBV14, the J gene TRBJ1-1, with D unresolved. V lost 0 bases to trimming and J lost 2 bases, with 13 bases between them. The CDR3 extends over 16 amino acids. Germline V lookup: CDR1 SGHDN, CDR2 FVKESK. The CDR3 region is CASSQDGSEGNTEAFF. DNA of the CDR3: TGTGCCAGCAGCCAAGATGGTTCGGAGGGAAACACTGAAGCTTTCTTT.

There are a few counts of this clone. CDR3 sequence: CANIRGQNTEAFF. DNA of the CDR3: TGTGCCAACATCAGGGGGCAGAACACTGAAGCTTTCTTT. The chain is built from TRBV2 and TRBJ1-1; TRBD1 agrees at 8 bases. V lost 10 bases, J lost 1 base, and 5 bases stayed unmatched. CDR3 length equals 13 residues. CDR1 is SNHLY, CDR2 FYNNEI, per germline.

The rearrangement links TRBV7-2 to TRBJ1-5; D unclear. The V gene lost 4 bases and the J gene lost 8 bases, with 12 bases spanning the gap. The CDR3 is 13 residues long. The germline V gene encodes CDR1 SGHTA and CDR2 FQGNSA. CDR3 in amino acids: CASSSRPGEPQHF. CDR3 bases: TGTGCCAGCAGCTCCCGACCCGGGGAGCCCCAGCATTTT. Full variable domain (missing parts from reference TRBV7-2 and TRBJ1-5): GAGVSQSPSNKVTEKGKDVELRCDPISGHTALYWYRQSLGQGLEFLIYFQGNSAPDKSGLPSDRFSAERTGGSVSTLTIQRTQQEDSAVYLCASSSRPGEPQHFGDGTRLSIL.

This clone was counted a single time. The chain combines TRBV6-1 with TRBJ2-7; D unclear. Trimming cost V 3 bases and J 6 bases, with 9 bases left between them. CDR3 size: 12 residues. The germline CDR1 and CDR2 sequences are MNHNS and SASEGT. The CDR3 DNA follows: TGTGCCAGCAGTGATCCGGTTGGCGAGCAGTACTTC. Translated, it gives CASSDPVGEQYF.

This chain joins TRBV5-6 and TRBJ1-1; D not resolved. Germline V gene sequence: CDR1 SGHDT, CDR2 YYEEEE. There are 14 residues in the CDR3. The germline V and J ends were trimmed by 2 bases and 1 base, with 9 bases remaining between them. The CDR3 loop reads CASSLDTSNTEAFF. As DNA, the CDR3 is TGTGCCAGCAGCTTAGATACTTCGAACACTGAAGCTTTCTTT.

CDR3: CASSLVPSGEYEQYF. The CDR3 DNA sequence: TGTGCCAGCAGCTTAGTCCCTAGCGGAGAGTACGAGCAGTACTTC. J is TRBJ2-7 and V is TRBV11-2; 7 nucleotides align to TRBD2. The CDR3 loop spans 15 amino acids. The germline gives CDR1 SGHAT, CDR2 FQNNGV. J lost 4 bases, V lost 1 base, and 7 bases had no gene match. The variable domain in full, completed from reference TRBV11-2 and TRBJ2-7, reads EAGVAQSPRYKIIEKRQSVAFWCNPISGHATLYWYQQILGQGPKLLIQFQNNGVVDDSQLPKDRFSAERLKGVDSTLKIQPAKLEDSAVYLCASSLVPSGEYEQYFGPGTRLTVT.

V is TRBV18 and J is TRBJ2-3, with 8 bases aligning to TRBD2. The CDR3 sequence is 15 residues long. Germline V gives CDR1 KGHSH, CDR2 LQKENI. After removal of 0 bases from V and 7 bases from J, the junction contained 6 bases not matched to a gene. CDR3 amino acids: CASSPPGSGMNTQYF. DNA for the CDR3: TGTGCCAGCTCACCACCGGGTAGCGGGATGAATACGCAGTATTTT. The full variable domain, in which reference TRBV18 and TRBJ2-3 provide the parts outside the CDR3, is NAGVMQNPRHLVRRRGQEARLRCSPMKGHSHVYWYRQLPEEGLKFMVYLQKENIIDESGMPKERFSAEFPKEGPSILRIQQVVRGDSAAYFCASSPPGSGMNTQYFGPGTRLTVL.

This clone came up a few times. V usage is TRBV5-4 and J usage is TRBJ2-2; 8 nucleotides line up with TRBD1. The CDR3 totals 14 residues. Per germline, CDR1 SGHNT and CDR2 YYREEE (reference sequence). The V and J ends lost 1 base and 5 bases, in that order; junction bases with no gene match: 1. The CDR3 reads CASSLQGATGELFF. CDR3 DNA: TGTGCCAGCAGCTTGCAGGGGGCAACCGGGGAGCTGTTTTTT.

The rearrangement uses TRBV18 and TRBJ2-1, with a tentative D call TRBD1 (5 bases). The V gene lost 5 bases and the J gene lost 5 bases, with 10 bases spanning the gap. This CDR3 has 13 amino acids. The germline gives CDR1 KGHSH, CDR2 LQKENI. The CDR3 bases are TGTGCCAGCTCATCGGGCAGGGACAATGAGCAGTTCTTC. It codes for CASSSGRDNEQFF. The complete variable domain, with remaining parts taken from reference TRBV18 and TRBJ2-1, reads NAGVMQNPRHLVRRRGQEARLRCSPMKGHSHVYWYRQLPEEGLKFMVYLQKENIIDESGMPKERFSAEFPKEGPSILRIQQVVRGDSAAYFCASSSGRDNEQFFGPGTRLTVL.

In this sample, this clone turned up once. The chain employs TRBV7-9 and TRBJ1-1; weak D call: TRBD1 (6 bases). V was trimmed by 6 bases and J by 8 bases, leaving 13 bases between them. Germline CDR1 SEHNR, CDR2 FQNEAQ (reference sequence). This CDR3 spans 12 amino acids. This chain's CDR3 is CASSRTDREAFF. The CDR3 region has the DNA TGTGCCAGCAGTCGTACCGACAGGGAAGCTTTCTTT.

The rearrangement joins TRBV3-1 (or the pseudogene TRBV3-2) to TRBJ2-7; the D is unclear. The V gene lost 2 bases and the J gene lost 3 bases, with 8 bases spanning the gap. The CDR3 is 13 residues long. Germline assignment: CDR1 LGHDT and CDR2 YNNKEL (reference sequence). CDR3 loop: CASSQTENYEQYF. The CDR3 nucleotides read TGTGCCAGCAGCCAAACAGAAAACTACGAGCAGTACTTC.

Written as DNA, the CDR3 is TGTGCCAGCAGCAGGACAGGGGGCAGCGAGCAGTACTTC. Protein: CASSRTGGSEQYF. V gene TRBV7-9 combines with J gene TRBJ2-7; TRBD1 matches 11 bases. The germline V gene encodes CDR1 SEHNR and CDR2 FQNEAQ (reference sequence). The CDR3 sequence is 13 residues long. With 5 bases clipped from V and 6 bases from J, the junction kept 3 bases outside the gene matches.

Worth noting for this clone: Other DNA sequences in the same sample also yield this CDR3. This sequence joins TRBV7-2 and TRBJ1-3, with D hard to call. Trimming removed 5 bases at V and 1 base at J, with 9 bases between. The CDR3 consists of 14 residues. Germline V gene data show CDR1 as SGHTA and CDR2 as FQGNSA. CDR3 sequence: CASSPRGSGNTIYF. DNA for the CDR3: TGTGCCAGCAGCCCCCGCGGATCTGGAAACACCATATATTTT.

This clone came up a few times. The chain's CDR3 is CASSYLSEQYF. CDR3 in DNA: TGTGCCAGCAGTTACCTTTCGGAGCAGTACTTC. This chain uses TRBV6-2 or TRBV6-3 with TRBJ2-7; no firm D call. Germline CDR1 reads MNHEY; CDR2 reads SVGEGT. Trimming cost V 2 bases and J 7 bases, with 6 bases left between them. CDR3 size: 11 residues.

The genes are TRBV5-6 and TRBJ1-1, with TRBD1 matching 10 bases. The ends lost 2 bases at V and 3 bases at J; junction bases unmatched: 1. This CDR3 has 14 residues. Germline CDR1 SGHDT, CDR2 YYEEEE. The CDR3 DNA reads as TGTGCCAGCAGCTTCGGGACAGGGGACACTGAAGCTTTCTTT. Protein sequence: CASSFGTGDTEAFF.

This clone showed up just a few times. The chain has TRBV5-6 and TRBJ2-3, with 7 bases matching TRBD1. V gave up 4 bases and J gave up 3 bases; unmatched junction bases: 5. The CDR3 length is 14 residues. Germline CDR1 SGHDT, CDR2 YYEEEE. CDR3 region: CASSPTGVTDTQYF. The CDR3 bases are TGTGCCAGCAGCCCCACAGGGGTTACAGATACGCAGTATTTT.

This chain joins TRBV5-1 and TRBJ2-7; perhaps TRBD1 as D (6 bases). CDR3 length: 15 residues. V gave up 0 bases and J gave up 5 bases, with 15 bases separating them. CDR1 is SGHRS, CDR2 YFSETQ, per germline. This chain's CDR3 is CASSLGGGLFDEQYF. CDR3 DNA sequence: TGCGCCAGCAGCTTGGGAGGGGGTCTGTTCGACGAGCAGTACTTC.

CDR3 in amino acids: CASSWGTGSSNQPQHF. The CDR3 DNA reads TGCGCCAGCAGCTGGGGGACAGGGTCAAGCAATCAGCCCCAGCATTTT. The genes are TRBV5-1 and TRBJ1-5; 9 positions match TRBD1. Germline loops: CDR1 SGHRS, CDR2 YFSETQ. This CDR3 has 16 amino acids. Trimming at V came to 3 bases and at J to 1 base, leaving 5 bases not matched to a gene.

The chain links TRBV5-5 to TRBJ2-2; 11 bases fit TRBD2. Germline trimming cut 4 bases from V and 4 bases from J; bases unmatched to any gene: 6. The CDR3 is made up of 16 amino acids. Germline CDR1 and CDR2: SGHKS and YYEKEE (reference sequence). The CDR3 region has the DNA TGTGCCAGCAGCGCCACTAGCGGGAGTGGCACCGGGGAGCTGTTTTTT. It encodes CASSATSGSGTGELFF.

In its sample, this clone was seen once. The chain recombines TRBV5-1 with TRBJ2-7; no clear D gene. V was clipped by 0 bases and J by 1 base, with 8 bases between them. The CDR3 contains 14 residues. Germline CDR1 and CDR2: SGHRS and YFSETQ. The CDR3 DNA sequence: TGCGCCAGCAGCTTGGAAGCGCATTCCTACGAGCAGTACTTC. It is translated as CASSLEAHSYEQYF. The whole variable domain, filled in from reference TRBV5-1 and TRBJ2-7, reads KAGVTQTPRYLIKTRGQQVTLSCSPISGHRSVSWYQQTPGQGLQFLFEYFSETQRNKGNFPGRFSGRQFSNSRSEMNVSTLELGDSALYLCASSLEAHSYEQYFGPGTRLTVT.

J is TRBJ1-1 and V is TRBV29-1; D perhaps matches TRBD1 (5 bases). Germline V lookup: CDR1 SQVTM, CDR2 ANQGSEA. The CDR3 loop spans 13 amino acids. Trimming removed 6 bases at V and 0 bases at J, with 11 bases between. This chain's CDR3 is CSVIREMNTEAFF. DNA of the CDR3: TGCAGCGTGATCAGGGAAATGAACACTGAAGCTTTCTTT.